A single sample is the source of the 29 T cell receptor beta chains below, sequenced in a study of blood T cell repertoires in COVID-19. Only in-frame clones appear in the TCRdb table, and some are missing; sequencing was by immunoSEQ multiplex PCR. The sample contains 150,000 to 200,000 clones, about 85% of which appear only once. The material sequenced was peripheral blood. Receptors originate from a man aged 80 or over with COVID-19, enrolled during active disease.

The chain employs TRBV25-1 and TRBJ1-2; TRBD1 agrees at 9 bases. The CDR3 consists of 18 residues. In germline, CDR1 is MGHDK, CDR2 SYGVNS. Unmatched junction bases numbered 13, after V lost 1 base and J lost 4 bases. The CDR3 reads CASSESRQGGVTGYGYTF. CDR3 DNA: TGTGCCAGCAGTGAATCCCGACAGGGGGGGGTGACGGGCTATGGCTACACCTTC.

The chain carries TRBV19 and TRBJ1-1; D is undetermined. The CDR3 runs 13 residues. CDR1 and CDR2 (germline): LNHDA, SQIVND (reference sequence). With 4 bases removed from V and 7 bases from J, the gap between germline ends came to 13 bases. The CDR3 nucleotides are TGTGCCAGTAGTAGCGGCGGTAGTCTTGAAGCTTTCTTT. Its protein product is CASSSGGSLEAFF.

J is TRBJ1-1 and V is TRBV12-5, with 8 positions matching TRBD1. Per germline, CDR1 LGHNT and CDR2 FRNRAP. CDR3 length: 12 amino acids. Trimming cost V 6 bases and J 11 bases; bases outside gene matches: 8. CDR3 DNA: TGTGCTAGTGGGAGGGGGACAGGTTGGGCTTTCTTT. Its translation is CASGRGTGWAFF. The whole variable domain, filled in from reference TRBV12-5 and TRBJ1-1, reads DARVTQTPRHKVTEMGQEVTMRCQPILGHNTVFWYRQTMMQGLELLAYFRNRAPLDDSGMPKDRFSAEMPDATLATLKIQPSEPRDSAVYFCASGRGTGWAFFGQGTRLTVV.

V gene TRBV7-2 combines with J gene TRBJ2-5; a weak D match, TRBD1 (6 bases). V was clipped by 3 bases and J by 5 bases, with 16 bases between them. The CDR3 covers 15 residues. Germline V gene sequence: CDR1 SGHTA, CDR2 FQGNSA. CDR3 coding DNA: TGTGCCAGCAGCTTCCTACAGGGTCCCATGGAGACCCAGTACTTC. This translates into CASSFLQGPMETQYF.

The chain uses TRBV15 and TRBJ2-5, with D perhaps matching TRBD1 (6 bases). The CDR3 is 14 residues long. The germline CDR1 and CDR2 sequences are LNHNV and YYDKDF (reference sequence). V dropped 0 bases and J dropped 1 base, with 6 bases sitting between them. This CDR3 reads CATSRDRGQETQYF. CDR3 bases: TGTGCCACCAGCAGAGACAGGGGCCAAGAGACCCAGTACTTC.

This chain uses TRBV11-3 with TRBJ2-3; 11 bases fit TRBD1. This CDR3 spans 17 amino acids. Germline CDR1 and CDR2: SGHNT and YENEEA. Trimming at V came to 5 bases and at J to 2 bases, leaving 9 bases not matched to a gene. For the CDR3, the DNA is TGTGCCAGCAGCGGTTGGGGGACAGGGGGTACCACAGATACGCAGTATTTT. Its protein product is CASSGWGTGGTTDTQYF.

The V and J genes are TRBV5-1 and TRBJ2-5, with a possible D match to TRBD1 (5 bases). CDR1 and CDR2 from the germline V gene are SGHRS and YFSETQ. V lost 0 bases, J lost 1 base, and 10 bases lay in between. This CDR3 contains 15 residues. For the CDR3, the DNA is TGCGCCAGCAGCTTGGGCCCGACAGTCCAAGAGACCCAGTACTTC. The encoded protein is CASSLGPTVQETQYF. The full variable domain, with the rest looked up from reference TRBV5-1 and TRBJ2-5, is KAGVTQTPRYLIKTRGQQVTLSCSPISGHRSVSWYQQTPGQGLQFLFEYFSETQRNKGNFPGRFSGRQFSNSRSEMNVSTLELGDSALYLCASSLGPTVQETQYFGPGTRLLVL.

The chain uses TRBV4-1 and TRBJ2-1; possible D gene TRBD1, 7 bases. Germline loops: CDR1 MGHRA, CDR2 YSYEKL. CDR3 length: 15 amino acids. V gave up 3 bases and J gave up 5 bases, with 14 bases separating them. CDR3 sequence reads: CASSHPTGRHNEQFF. The CDR3 region has the DNA TGCGCCAGCAGCCACCCGACAGGGAGGCACAATGAGCAGTTCTTC.

The chain uses TRBV29-1 and TRBJ1-1; D is possibly TRBD1 (6 bases). Looked up from germline, CDR1 is SQVTM and CDR2 is ANQGSEA. This CDR3 is 13 amino acids long. Trimming took 2 bases from V and 0 from J, leaving 7 bases between them. The CDR3 bases are TGCAGCGTTGAACAGGGGTTGAACACTGAAGCTTTCTTT. Translated: CSVEQGLNTEAFF.

The rearrangement joins TRBV2 to TRBJ1-2; D is undetermined. Germline assignment: CDR1 SNHLY and CDR2 FYNNEI. The CDR3 loop spans 12 amino acids. V was shortened by 4 bases and J by 4 bases, with 7 bases between the two germline ends. As DNA, the CDR3 is TGTGCCAGCAGTGTAGATCCCTATGGCTACACCTTC. Translated, it gives CASSVDPYGYTF.

This clone was seen more than once but under ten times. This chain uses TRBV5-1 with TRBJ2-7; D perhaps matches TRBD1 (6 bases). The CDR3 contains 14 residues. The V gene's germline CDR1 is SGHRS and CDR2 YFSETQ. Trimming shortened V by 1 base and J by 4 bases, and 12 bases separated the two germline ends. The chain's CDR3 is CASSLTGQGYEQYF. The CDR3 DNA sequence: TGCGCCAGCAGCTTGACGGGCCAGGGGTACGAGCAGTACTTC.

The chain employs TRBV5-1 and TRBJ2-2; TRBD1 aligns across 9 bases. Germline CDR1 SGHRS, CDR2 YFSETQ. The CDR3 spans 15 residues. The ends lost 5 bases at V and 1 base at J; junction bases unmatched: 3. CDR3 sequence reads: CASRKTGGNTGELFF. The CDR3 DNA is TGCGCCAGCAGAAAGACAGGGGGGAACACCGGGGAGCTGTTTTTT. Supplemented by reference TRBV5-1 and TRBJ2-2, the full variable domain reads KAGVTQTPRYLIKTRGQQVTLSCSPISGHRSVSWYQQTPGQGLQFLFEYFSETQRNKGNFPGRFSGRQFSNSRSEMNVSTLELGDSALYLCASRKTGGNTGELFFGEGSRLTVL.

The chain has TRBV6-5 and TRBJ2-5; unclear D gene. V was pared by 6 bases and J by 1 base, with 9 bases between. This CDR3 spans 13 amino acids. Germline CDR1 is MNHEY and CDR2 is SVGAGI. CDR3 loop: CASRQALQETQYF. CDR3 DNA sequence: TGTGCCAGCAGGCAGGCCCTCCAAGAGACCCAGTACTTC.

This clone was detected only once. The chain joins TRBV28 to TRBJ1-5; 7 positions agree with TRBD1. V shed 10 bases and J 5 bases; nucleotides not matched to a gene: 11. The CDR3 consists of 14 residues. Germline V gene data show CDR1 as MDHEN and CDR2 as SYDVKM. The CDR3 region is CATDPGGSDQPQHF. The CDR3 DNA reads TGTGCCACTGACCCAGGGGGGTCGGATCAGCCCCAGCATTTT.

This sequence joins TRBV6-5 and TRBJ1-4; D is ambiguous. V was trimmed by 7 bases and J by 4 bases, leaving 10 bases between them. This CDR3 is built from 13 residues. Per the germline V gene, CDR1 is MNHEY and CDR2 is SVGAGI. The CDR3 sequence: CASKQADNEKLFF. As DNA, the CDR3 is TGTGCCAGCAAGCAGGCCGATAATGAAAAACTGTTTTTT.

This chain joins TRBV2 and TRBJ2-3; D gene ambiguous. The CDR3 is 14 amino acids. The V end lost 7 bases, the J end lost 0 bases, and 11 bases lay between the germline ends. The germline gives CDR1 SNHLY, CDR2 FYNNEI. CDR3 residues: CASMPSPSTDTQYF. CDR3 nucleotide sequence: TGTGCCAGCATGCCTAGTCCTAGCACAGATACGCAGTATTTT.

This chain joins TRBV5-5 and TRBJ2-7; 10 nucleotides match TRBD1. This CDR3 comprises 15 residues. CDR1 is SGHKS and CDR2 is YYEKEE in the germline V gene (reference sequence). V dropped 5 bases and J dropped 0; count of bases not matched to a gene: 5. The chain's CDR3 is CASRLRDRGSYEQYF. The CDR3 DNA follows: TGTGCCAGCAGACTCCGGGACAGGGGCTCCTACGAGCAGTACTTC.

The table lists this clone with a count of one. This sequence joins TRBV12-3 or TRBV12-4 and TRBJ1-2, with D possibly being TRBD1 (5 bases). V shed 2 bases and J shed 7 bases, with 11 bases lying between them. CDR3 length equals 13 residues. The CDR3 region has the DNA TGTGCCAGCAGTTTATCCCAGGGTTCTGGCTACACCTTC. This gives the protein CASSLSQGSGYTF.

The chain couples TRBV5-5 to TRBJ1-5; TRBD1 matches 8 bases. The germline V gene has CDR1 SGHKS and CDR2 YYEKEE (reference sequence). CDR3 length: 16 amino acids. J was trimmed by 0 bases and V by 3 bases; bases with no gene match: 5. In nucleotides, the CDR3 is TGTGCCAGCAGCTCGATACAGGGGGTTAGCAATCAGCCCCAGCATTTT. It yields the protein CASSSIQGVSNQPQHF. Based on the CDR3 plus reference TRBV5-5 and TRBJ1-5, the full variable domain is DAGVTQSPTHLIKTRGQQVTLRCSPISGHKSVSWYQQVLGQGPQFIFQYYEKEERGRGNFPDRFSARQFPNYSSELNVNALLLGDSALYLCASSSIQGVSNQPQHFGDGTRLSIL.

V is TRBV7-3 and J is TRBJ2-1; D is possibly TRBD1 (6 bases). Deletions cut 5 bases from V and 8 bases from J, with 13 bases between. CDR1 and CDR2 from the germline V gene are SGHTA and FQGTGA. This CDR3 has 13 residues. CDR3 region: CASSLQGSHEQFF. For the CDR3, the DNA is TGTGCCAGCAGCCTACAGGGTTCGCATGAGCAGTTCTTC.

The CDR3 sequence: CASSIEGGQAPNTEAFF. CDR3 nucleotides: TGTGCCAGTAGTATAGAGGGAGGACAGGCACCGAACACTGAAGCTTTCTTT. The chain uses TRBV19 and TRBJ1-1, with 7 bases matching TRBD1. Germline CDR1 and CDR2: LNHDA and SQIVND (reference sequence). There are 17 residues in the CDR3. J gave up 1 base and V 0 bases, and 8 bases lay outside the gene matches.

The gene calls are TRBV7-3 and TRBJ2-5; 10 bases agree with TRBD1. J gave up 5 bases and V 8 bases, and 8 bases lay outside the gene matches. Germline V gene data show CDR1 as SGHTA and CDR2 as FQGTGA. The CDR3 spans 14 residues. The CDR3 region is CASGWDRGLETQYF. CDR3 nucleotide sequence: TGTGCCAGCGGCTGGGACAGGGGATTGGAGACCCAGTACTTC.

The chain uses TRBV7-2 and TRBJ2-5; a weak D match, TRBD2 (6 bases). Germline assignment: CDR1 SGHTA and CDR2 FQGNSA. The V end lost 1 base, the J end lost 5 bases, and 14 bases lay between the germline ends. This CDR3 is built from 15 residues. The CDR3 DNA follows: TGTGCCAGCAGCTTAGAAGGCGGGAAGCGGGAGACCCAGTACTTC. Its translation: CASSLEGGKRETQYF.

V and J are TRBV7-2 and TRBJ2-7; TRBD1 matches at 9 bases. Per germline, CDR1 SGHTA and CDR2 FQGNSA. Trimming at V came to 4 bases and at J to 2 bases, leaving 9 bases not matched to a gene. The CDR3 spans 16 residues. CDR3 loop: CASSSRGGQGAYEQYF. The CDR3 DNA reads as TGTGCCAGCAGCTCCCGAGGGGGACAGGGTGCCTACGAGCAGTACTTC.

This clone appeared once. V gene TRBV5-1 combines with J gene TRBJ1-1; 9 positions agree with TRBD1. Germline values: CDR1 SGHRS, CDR2 YFSETQ. The trim removed 4 bases at V and 3 bases at J, leaving 1 base unmatched. The CDR3 sequence is 13 residues long. CDR3 loop: CASSGDRDTEAFF. The CDR3 DNA reads TGCGCCAGCAGCGGGGACAGGGACACTGAAGCTTTCTTT.

On this clone itself: The junction does not match germline at one end; this may be a read error. The V call is TRBV2, the J call TRBJ2-3; D gene uncertain. CDR1 and CDR2 from the germline V gene are SNHLY and FYNNEI. The CDR3 sequence is 13 residues long. The CDR3 DNA follows: TGTGCCAGCAGTGGAGTTAGCAGAGATACGCAGTATTTT. Protein: CASSGVSRDTQYF.

The rearrangement links TRBV20-1 to TRBJ1-1; the D is unclear. The CDR3 is 10 amino acids. V was shortened by 4 bases and J by 8 bases, with 8 bases between the two germline ends. CDR1 and CDR2 from the germline V gene are DFQATT and SNEGSKA (reference sequence). This CDR3 reads CSATGNEAFF. The DNA for the CDR3 is TGCAGTGCTACCGGGAACGAAGCTTTCTTT.

V gene TRBV5-1 combines with J gene TRBJ2-2, with D possibly being TRBD1 (5 bases). V was shortened by 0 bases and J by 6 bases, with 6 bases between the two germline ends. CDR3 length: 13 residues. Germline lookup yields CDR1 SGHRS and CDR2 YFSETQ. CDR3 residues: CASSLEGSGELFF. DNA for the CDR3: TGCGCCAGCAGCTTGGAGGGGTCCGGGGAGCTGTTTTTT.

The chain is built from TRBV5-1 and TRBJ1-6; no clear D gene. Germline V gives CDR1 SGHRS, CDR2 YFSETQ. V dropped 7 bases and J dropped 7 bases, with 9 bases sitting between them. The CDR3 runs 12 residues. CDR3 in amino acids: CASADGNSPLHF. The CDR3 DNA reads TGCGCCAGCGCAGACGGGAATTCACCCCTCCACTTT.